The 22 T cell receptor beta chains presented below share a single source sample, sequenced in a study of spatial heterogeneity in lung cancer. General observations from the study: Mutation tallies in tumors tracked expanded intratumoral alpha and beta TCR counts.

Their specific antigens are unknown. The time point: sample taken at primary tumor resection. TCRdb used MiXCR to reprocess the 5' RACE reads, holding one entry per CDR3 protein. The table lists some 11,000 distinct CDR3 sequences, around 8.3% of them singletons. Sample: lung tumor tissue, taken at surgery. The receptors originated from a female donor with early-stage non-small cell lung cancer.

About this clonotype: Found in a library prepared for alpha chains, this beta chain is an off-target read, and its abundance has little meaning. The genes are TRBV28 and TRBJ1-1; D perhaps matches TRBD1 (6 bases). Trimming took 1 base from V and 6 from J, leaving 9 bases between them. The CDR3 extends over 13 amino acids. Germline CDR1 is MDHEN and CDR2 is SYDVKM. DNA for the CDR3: TGTGCCAGCAGTTTATACAGGGCCGCTGAAGCTTTCTTT. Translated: CASSLYRAAEAFF.

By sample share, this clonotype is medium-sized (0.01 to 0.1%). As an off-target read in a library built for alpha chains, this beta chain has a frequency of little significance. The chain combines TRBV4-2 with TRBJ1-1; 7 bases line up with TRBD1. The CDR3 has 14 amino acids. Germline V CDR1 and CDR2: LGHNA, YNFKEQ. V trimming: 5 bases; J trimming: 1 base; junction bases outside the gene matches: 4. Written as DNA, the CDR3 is TGTGCCAGCAGCTTGAGACAGGGGAACACTGAAGCTTTCTTT. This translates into CASSLRQGNTEAFF.

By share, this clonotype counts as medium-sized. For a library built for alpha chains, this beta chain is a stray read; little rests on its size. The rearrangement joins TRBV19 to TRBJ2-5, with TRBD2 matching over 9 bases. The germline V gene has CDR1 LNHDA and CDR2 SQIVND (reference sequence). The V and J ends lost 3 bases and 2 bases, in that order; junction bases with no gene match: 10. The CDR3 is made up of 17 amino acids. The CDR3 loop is CASSIFGAGGYQETQYF. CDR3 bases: TGTGCCAGTAGTATTTTCGGAGCGGGGGGCTATCAAGAGACCCAGTACTTC. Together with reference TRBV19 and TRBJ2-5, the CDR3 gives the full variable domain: DGGITQSPKYLFRKEGQNVTLSCEQNLNHDAMYWYRQDPGQGLRLIYYSQIVNDFQKGDIAEGYSVSREKKESFPLTVTSAQKNPTAFYLCASSIFGAGGYQETQYFGPGTRLLVL.

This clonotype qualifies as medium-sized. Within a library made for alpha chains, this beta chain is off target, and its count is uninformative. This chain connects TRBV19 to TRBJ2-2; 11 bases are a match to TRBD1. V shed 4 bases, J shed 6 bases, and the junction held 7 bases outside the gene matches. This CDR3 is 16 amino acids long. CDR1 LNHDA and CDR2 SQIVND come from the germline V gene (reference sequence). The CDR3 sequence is CASSTTRTGGSGELFF. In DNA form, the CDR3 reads TGTGCCAGTAGTACCACTCGGACAGGGGGCTCCGGGGAGCTGTTTTTT.

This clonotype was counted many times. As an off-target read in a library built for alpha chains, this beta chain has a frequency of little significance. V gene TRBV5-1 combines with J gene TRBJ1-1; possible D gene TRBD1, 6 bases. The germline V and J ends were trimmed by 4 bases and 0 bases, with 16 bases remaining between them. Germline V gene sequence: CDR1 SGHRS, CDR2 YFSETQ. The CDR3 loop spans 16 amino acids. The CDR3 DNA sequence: TGCGCCAGCAGCCCAGGACAGTCAACTATGAACACTGAAGCTTTCTTT. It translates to CASSPGQSTMNTEAFF.

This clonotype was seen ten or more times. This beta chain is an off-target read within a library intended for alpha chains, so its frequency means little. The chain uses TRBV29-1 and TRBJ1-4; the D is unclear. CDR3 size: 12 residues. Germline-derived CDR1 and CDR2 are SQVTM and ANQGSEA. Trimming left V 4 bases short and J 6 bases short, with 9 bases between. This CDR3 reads CSVVGVDEKLFF. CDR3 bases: TGCAGCGTTGTTGGAGTTGATGAAAAACTGTTTTTT.

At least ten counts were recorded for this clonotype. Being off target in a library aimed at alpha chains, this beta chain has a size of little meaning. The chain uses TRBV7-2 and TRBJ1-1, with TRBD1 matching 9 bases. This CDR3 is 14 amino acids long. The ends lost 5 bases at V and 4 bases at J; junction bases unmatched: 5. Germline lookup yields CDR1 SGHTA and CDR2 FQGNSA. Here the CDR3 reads CASSPYRGPTEAFF. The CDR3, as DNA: TGTGCCAGCAGCCCATACAGGGGGCCCACTGAAGCTTTCTTT.

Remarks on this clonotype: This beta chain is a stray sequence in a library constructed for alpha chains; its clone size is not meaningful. This CDR3 is CSATGQETQYF. In DNA form, the CDR3 reads TGCAGTGCCACTGGACAAGAGACCCAGTACTTC. The chain joins TRBV20-1 to TRBJ2-5; D uncertain. The CDR3 is made up of 11 amino acids. CDR1 is DFQATT, CDR2 SNEGSKA, per germline (reference sequence). V dropped 6 bases and J dropped 2 bases, with 7 bases sitting between them.

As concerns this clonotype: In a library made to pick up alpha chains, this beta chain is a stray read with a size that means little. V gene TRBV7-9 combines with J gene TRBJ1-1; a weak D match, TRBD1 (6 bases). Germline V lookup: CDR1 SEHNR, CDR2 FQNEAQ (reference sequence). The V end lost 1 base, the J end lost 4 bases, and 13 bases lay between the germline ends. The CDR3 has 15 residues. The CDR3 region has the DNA TGTGCCAGCAGCTTAGAGCAGGGGTGGTTCACTGAAGCTTTCTTT. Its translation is CASSLEQGWFTEAFF.

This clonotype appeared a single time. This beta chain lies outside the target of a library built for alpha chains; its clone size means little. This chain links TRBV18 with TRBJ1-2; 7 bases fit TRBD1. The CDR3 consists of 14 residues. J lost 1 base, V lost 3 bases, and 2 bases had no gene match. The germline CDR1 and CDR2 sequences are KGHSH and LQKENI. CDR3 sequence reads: CASSPGQLNYGYTF. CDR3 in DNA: TGTGCCAGCTCACCGGGACAGCTTAACTATGGCTACACCTTC.

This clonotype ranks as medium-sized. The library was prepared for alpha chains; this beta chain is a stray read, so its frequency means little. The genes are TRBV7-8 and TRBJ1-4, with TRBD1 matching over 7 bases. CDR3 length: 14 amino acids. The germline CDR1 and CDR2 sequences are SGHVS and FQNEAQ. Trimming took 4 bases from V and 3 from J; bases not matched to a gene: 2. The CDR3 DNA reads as TGTGCCAGCAGCTCCGGGACAGCTAATGAAAAACTGTTTTTT. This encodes CASSSGTANEKLFF.

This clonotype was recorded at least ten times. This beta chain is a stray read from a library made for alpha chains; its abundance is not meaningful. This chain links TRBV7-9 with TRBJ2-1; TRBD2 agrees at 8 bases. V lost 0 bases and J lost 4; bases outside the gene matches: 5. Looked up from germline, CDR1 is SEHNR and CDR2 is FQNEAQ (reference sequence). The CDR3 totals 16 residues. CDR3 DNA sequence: TGTGCCAGCAGCTTAGCGCTTAGCGGGGAGTACAATGAGCAGTTCTTC. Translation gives CASSLALSGEYNEQFF. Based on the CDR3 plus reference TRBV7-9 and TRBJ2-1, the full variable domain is DTGVSQNPRHKITKRGQNVTFRCDPISEHNRLYWYRQTLGQGPEFLTYFQNEAQLEKSRLLSDRFSAERPKGSFSTLEIQRTEQGDSAMYLCASSLALSGEYNEQFFGPGTRLTVL.

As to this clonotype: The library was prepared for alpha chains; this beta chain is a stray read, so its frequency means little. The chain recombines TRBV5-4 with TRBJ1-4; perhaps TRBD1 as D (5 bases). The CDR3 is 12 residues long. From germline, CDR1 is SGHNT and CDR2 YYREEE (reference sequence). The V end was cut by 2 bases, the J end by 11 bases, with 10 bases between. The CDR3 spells CASSLEGVKLFF. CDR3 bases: TGTGCCAGCAGCTTAGAAGGGGTGAAACTGTTTTTT.

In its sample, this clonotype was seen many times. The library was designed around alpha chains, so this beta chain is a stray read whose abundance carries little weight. CDR3 amino acids: CASSFQGAEETQYF. The CDR3 region has the DNA TGTGCCAGTAGCTTCCAGGGGGCGGAAGAGACCCAGTACTTC. This sequence joins TRBV19 and TRBJ2-5, with 8 bases matching TRBD1. This CDR3 has 14 residues. The junction had 6 bases not matched to a gene; V was cut back by 6 bases and J by 3 bases. The germline V gene encodes CDR1 LNHDA and CDR2 SQIVND (reference sequence).

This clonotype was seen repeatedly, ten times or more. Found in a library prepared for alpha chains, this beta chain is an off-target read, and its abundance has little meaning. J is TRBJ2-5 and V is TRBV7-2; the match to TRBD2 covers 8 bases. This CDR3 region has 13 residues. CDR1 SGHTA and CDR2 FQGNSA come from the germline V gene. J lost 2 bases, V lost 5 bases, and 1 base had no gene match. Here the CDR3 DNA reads TGTGCCAGCAGCGGCGGGGGGCAAGAGACCCAGTACTTC. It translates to CASSGGGQETQYF.

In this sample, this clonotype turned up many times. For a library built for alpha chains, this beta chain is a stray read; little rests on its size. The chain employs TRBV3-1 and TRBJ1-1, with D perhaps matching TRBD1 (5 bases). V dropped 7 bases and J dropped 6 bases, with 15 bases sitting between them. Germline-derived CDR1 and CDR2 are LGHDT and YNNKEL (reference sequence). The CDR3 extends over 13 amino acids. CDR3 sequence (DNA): TGTGCCAGCACCTTCGGGTGGGGGGCTGAAGCTTTCTTT. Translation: CASTFGWGAEAFF.

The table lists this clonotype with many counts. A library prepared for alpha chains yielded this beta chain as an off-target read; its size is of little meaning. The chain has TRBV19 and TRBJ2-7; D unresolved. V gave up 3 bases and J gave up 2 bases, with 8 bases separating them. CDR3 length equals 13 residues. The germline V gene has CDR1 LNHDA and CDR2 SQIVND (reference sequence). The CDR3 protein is CASSIEGAYEQYF. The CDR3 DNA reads TGTGCCAGTAGTATTGAAGGAGCCTACGAGCAGTACTTC. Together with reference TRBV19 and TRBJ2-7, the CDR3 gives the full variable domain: DGGITQSPKYLFRKEGQNVTLSCEQNLNHDAMYWYRQDPGQGLRLIYYSQIVNDFQKGDIAEGYSVSREKKESFPLTVTSAQKNPTAFYLCASSIEGAYEQYFGPGTRLTVT.

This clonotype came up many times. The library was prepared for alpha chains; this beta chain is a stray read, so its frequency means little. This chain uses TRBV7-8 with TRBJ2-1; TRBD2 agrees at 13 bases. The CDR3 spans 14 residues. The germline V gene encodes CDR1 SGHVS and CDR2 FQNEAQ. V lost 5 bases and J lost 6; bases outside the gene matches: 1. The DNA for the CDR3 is TGTGCCAGCAGCAGGACTAGCGGGGGCAATGAGCAGTTCTTC. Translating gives CASSRTSGGNEQFF.

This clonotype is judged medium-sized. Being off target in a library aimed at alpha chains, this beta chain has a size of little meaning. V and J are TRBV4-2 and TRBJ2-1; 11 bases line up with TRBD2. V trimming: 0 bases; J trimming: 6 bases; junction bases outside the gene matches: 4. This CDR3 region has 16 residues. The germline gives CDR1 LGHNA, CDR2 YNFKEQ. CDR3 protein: CASSQDVTSGANEQFF. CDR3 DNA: TGTGCCAGCAGCCAAGACGTGACTAGCGGGGCCAATGAGCAGTTCTTC.

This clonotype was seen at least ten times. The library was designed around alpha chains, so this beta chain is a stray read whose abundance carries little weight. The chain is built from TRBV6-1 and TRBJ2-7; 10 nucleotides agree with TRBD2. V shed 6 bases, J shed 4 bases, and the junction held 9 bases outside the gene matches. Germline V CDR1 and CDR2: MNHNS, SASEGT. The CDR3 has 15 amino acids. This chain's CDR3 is CASSSTSGEGYEQYF. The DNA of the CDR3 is TGTGCCAGCAGCTCTACTAGCGGGGAGGGGTACGAGCAGTACTTC.

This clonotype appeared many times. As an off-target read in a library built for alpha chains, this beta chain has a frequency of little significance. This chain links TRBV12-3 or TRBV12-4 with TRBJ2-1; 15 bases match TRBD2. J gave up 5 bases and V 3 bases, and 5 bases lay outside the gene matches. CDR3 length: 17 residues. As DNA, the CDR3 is TGTGCCAGCAGTTTGCGTTGGACTAGCGGGGGGGACAATGAGCAGTTCTTC. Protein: CASSLRWTSGGDNEQFF.

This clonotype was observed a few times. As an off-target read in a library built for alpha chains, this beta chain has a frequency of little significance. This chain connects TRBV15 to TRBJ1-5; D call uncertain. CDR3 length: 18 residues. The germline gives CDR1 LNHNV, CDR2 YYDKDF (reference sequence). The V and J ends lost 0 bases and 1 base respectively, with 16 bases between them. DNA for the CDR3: TGTGCCACCAGCAGAGATATTTCGAGGACGGAAAGCAATCAGCCCCAGCATTTT. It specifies CATSRDISRTESNQPQHF.